This TCR beta chain was sequenced for a study of blood T cells in healthy people across ages. This clonotype was observed a handful of times. As yet, its antigen is unknown. PCR was performed a second time for roughly 7 to 12 cycles using a sample-barcoded 5' primer and a J-beta primer mix. Each of the cDNA molecules was tagged by a template-switch adaptor with 12 random nucleotides. TCRdb re-derived calls from the 5' RACE reads in MiXCR, one entry per CDR3 protein. This table holds fewer than 800,000 distinct CDR3 sequences, about 25% found once. General study results and limits: Higher diversity, along with more naive CD4+ cells, distinguished long-lived donors from aged donors.

Germline CDR1 is MNHEY and CDR2 is SVGAGI. The CDR3 runs 15 residues. The germline V and J ends were trimmed by 0 bases and 10 bases, with 16 bases remaining between them. The same specimen was also included in a second study, on T cells of mothers and their children.

The sequence was obtained from a boy younger than 18 in good health. The chain couples TRBV6-5 to TRBJ2-1; possible D gene TRBD1, 5 bases. The sample taken for sequencing was blood. CDR3 amino acids: CASSYSRGSGNEQFF. The DNA of the CDR3 is TGTGCCAGCAGTTACTCTAGGGGTAGTGGGAACGAGCAGTTCTTC.